This T cell receptor (beta chain) comes out of a study of cytomegalovirus exposure and HLA in healthy donors. CDR3 size: 14 residues. Germline V gene data show CDR1 as SGHRS and CDR2 as YFSETQ. V was cut by 4 bases and J by 1 base, with 10 bases left in between. 13 Jbeta primers and 60 Vbeta primers were used for the PCR. In the study's own analysis: About 11 million of tens of millions of unique TCR beta chains were shared, per a later count. Some clones are missing from TCRdb's copy, which holds only in-frame ones; the method was immunoSEQ multiplex PCR. V, J and clone size derive from that table, while D and trimming were established from the DNA sequence. The sample has about 190,000 clones; 78% are singletons.

V is TRBV5-1 and J is TRBJ2-3; D not certain. The sample was PBMCs. This TCR was recovered from a woman aged 25-40 years in good health and CMV-seropositive. The CDR3 loop is CASSPDSGTDTQYF. Written as DNA, the CDR3 is TGCGCCAGCAGCCCCGACTCAGGCACAGATACGCAGTATTTT.